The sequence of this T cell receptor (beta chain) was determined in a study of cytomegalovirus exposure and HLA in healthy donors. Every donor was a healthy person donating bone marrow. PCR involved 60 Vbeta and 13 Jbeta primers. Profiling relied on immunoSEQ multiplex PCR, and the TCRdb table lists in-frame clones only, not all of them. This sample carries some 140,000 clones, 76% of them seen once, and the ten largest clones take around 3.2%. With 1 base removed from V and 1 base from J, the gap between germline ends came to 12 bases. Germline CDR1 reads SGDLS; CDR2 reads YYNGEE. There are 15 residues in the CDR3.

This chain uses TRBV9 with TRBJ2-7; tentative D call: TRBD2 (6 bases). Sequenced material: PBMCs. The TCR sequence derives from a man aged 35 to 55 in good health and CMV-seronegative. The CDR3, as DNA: TGTGCCAGCAGCGTACAGGCGGGACTTTCCTACGAGCAGTACTTC. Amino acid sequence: CASSVQAGLSYEQYF.